This T cell receptor beta chain came from a study of cytotoxic CD8 clonotypes in ibrutinib-treated CLL. The repertoire was sequenced with immunoSEQ multiplex PCR; TCRdb's copy has only in-frame clones and lacks some. The repertoire holds around 25,000 clones, with 55% to 70% as singletons. The CDR3 runs to 15 residues. Trimming removed 0 bases from V and 5 bases from J, with 11 bases in between. Germline lookup yields CDR1 SGHNT and CDR2 YYREEE (reference sequence). This receptor was identified in a human donor with chronic lymphocytic leukemia. The chain combines TRBV5-4 with TRBJ1-4; no definite D call. The specimen was PBMCs, collected at disease progression, from a patient treated with ibrutinib. The CDR3 sequence: CASSLALGSNEKLFF. The CDR3 DNA follows: TGTGCCAGCAGCTTGGCCCTCGGAAGCAATGAAAAACTGTTTTTT.